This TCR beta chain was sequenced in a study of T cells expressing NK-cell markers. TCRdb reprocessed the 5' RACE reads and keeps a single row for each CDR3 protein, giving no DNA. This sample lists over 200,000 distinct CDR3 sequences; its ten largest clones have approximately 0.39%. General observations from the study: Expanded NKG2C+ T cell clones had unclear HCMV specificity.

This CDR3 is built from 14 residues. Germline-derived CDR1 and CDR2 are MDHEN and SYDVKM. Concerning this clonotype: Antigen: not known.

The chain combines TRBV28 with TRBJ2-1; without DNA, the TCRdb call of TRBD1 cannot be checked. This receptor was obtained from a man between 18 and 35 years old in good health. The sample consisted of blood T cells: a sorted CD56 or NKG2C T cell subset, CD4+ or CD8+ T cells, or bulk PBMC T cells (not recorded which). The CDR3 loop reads CASRRGPSLNEQFF.